These T cell receptor beta chains were read from a single sample in a study of CD4 and CD8 cells across lung adenocarcinoma regions. TCRdb called the PCR reads again in MiXCR, with one record for every CDR3 protein. The sample lists roughly 11,000 distinct CDR3 sequences, about 56% occurring once. Sequences were obtained from CD8+ T cells from the center of a lung tumor. The receptor source for this set is a female donor with lung adenocarcinoma. The CD4 and CD8 labels of this study may be unreliable. Each CDR3 is given with its conserved first and last residue. The D gene is left open where the match is weak. Only part of the rows carry a size: once, few, many, or a class if the clone is expanded.

>many|TRBV6-1|TRBJ2-7|TRBD1
CASSARDRGYEQYF
TGTGCCAGCAGCGCCCGGGACAGGGGCTACGAGCAGTACTTC
>.|TRBV10-1|TRBJ2-7|.
CASSDRGYEQYF
TGCGCCAGCAGTGATCGGGGCTACGAGCAGTACTTC
>few|TRBV6-1|TRBJ2-7|.
CASSPGTGSYEQYF
TGTGCCAGCAGTCCCGGGACGGGCTCCTACGAGCAGTACTTC
>.|TRBV6-1|TRBJ2-3|TRBD1
CASSPRGLPAKDTQYF
TGTGCCAGCAGTCCTAGGGGGCTCCCAGCCAAAGATACTCAGTATTTT
>.|TRBV10-2|TRBJ2-5|TRBD1
CASSWGQGMSETQYF
TGCGCCAGCAGCTGGGGACAGGGGATGTCGGAGACCCAGTACTTC
>.|TRBV20-1|TRBJ2-1|.
CSAMTGTAGREQFF
TGCAGTGCTATGACCGGGACAGCGGGTCGGGAGCAGTTCTTC
>.|TRBV6-5|TRBJ1-1|.
CASSYTSIGTEAFF
TGTGCCAGCAGTTACACCTCCATCGGCACTGAAGCTTTCTTT
>.|TRBV6-5|TRBJ1-2|.
CASSYEFRSAYGYTF
TGTGCCAGCAGTTACGAATTCCGTTCGGCCTATGGCTACACCTTC
>.|TRBV6-5|TRBJ2-5|TRBD1
CASSLTGTGIETQYF
TGTGCCAGCAGTTTGACCGGGACAGGGATAGAGACCCAGTACTTC
>few|TRBV6-1|TRBJ2-7|.
CASSEALSEYEQYF
TGTGCCAGCAGTGAAGCCCTTTCTGAGTACGAGCAGTACTTC
>.|TRBV10-1|TRBJ2-5|.
CASSESKGSGYNEQYF
TGCGCCAGCAGTGAGTCTAAGGGATCGGGCTACAATGAGCAGTACTTC
>.|TRBV6-1|TRBJ2-3|.
CASRNEAVSTDTQYF
TGTGCCAGCAGGAACGAGGCTGTGAGCACAGATACGCAGTATTTT
>.|TRBV6-4|TRBJ2-2|.
CASSDSAVGGELFF
TGTGCCAGCAGTGACTCGGCAGTTGGCGGGGAGCTGTTTTTT
>few|TRBV6-1|TRBJ1-1|.
CASRGKENTEAFF
TGTGCCAGCAGAGGCAAAGAGAACACTGAAGCTTTCTTT
>.|TRBV6-5|TRBJ2-7|TRBD2
CASVGLGYYEQYF
TGTGCCAGCGTTGGACTAGGTTACTACGAGCAGTACTTC
>.|TRBV6-1|TRBJ2-1|TRBD2
CASTPRLLAGYNEQFF
TGTGCCAGCACCCCCCGATTACTAGCGGGATACAATGAGCAGTTCTTC
>once|TRBV6-1|TRBJ2-7|.
CASRVGGISYEQYF
TGTGCCAGCAGGGTTGGGGGAATCTCCTACGAGCAGTACTTC
>.|TRBV6-1|TRBJ2-3|TRBD1
CASRKGGVNTDAQYF
TGTGCCAGCAGGAAAGGGGGCGTGAACACAGATGCGCAGTATTTT
>.|TRBV10-2|TRBJ2-7|TRBD2
CASSLSSGDKNEQYF
TGCGCCAGCAGCTTGTCTAGCGGGGATAAAAATGAGCAGTACTTC
>.|TRBV6-1|TRBJ2-1|.
CASSEGGGDYNEQFF
TGTGCCAGCAGTGAGGGCGGAGGGGACTACAATGAGCAGTTCTTC
>few|TRBV6-1|TRBJ2-7|.
CASQVLSSYEQYF
TGTGCCAGCCAAGTCTTAAGCTCCTACGAGCAGTACTTC
>many|TRBV6-1|TRBJ1-1|TRBD1
CASSRQGVSEAFF
TGTGCCAGCAGTCGACAGGGGGTCTCTGAAGCTTTCTTT
>.|TRBV9|TRBJ1-3|.
CASSVRAHSGNTIYF
TGTGCCAGCAGCGTAAGGGCTCACTCTGGAAACACCATATATTTT